This T cell receptor beta chain was captured in a study of cytomegalovirus exposure and HLA in healthy donors. Whole-study results and caveats: It was reported that the classifier diagnosed cytomegalovirus status with high specificity and sensitivity in both the original and validation cohorts. Another analysis was done later, and it associated more than 15,000 TCR beta sequences with HLA alleles at 0.05 false discovery rate. Later on, analysis showed that most CMV-associated TCR beta chains appeared to be HLA-restricted. Three CMV-associated chains were confirmed in vitro to be specific for CMV antigens.

The germline gives CDR1 SGHNT, CDR2 YYREEE (reference sequence). This CDR3 region has 14 residues. J lost 0 bases, V lost 4 bases, and 1 base had no gene match. As concerns this clone: Antigen: not known.

Primers for the PCR totalled 60 Vbeta and 13 Jbeta. Clones were sequenced by immunoSEQ multiplex PCR, and TCRdb holds only the in-frame ones, with some missing. The sample has roughly 200,000 clones; around 89% are singletons. The material sequenced was PBMCs. The rearrangement joins TRBV5-4 to TRBJ2-3, with 8 bases lining up with TRBD2. The sequence was obtained from a woman in her late teens or twenties in good health and CMV-seronegative. The DNA for the CDR3 is TGTGCCAGCAGCCCGGGGGGGAGCACAGATACGCAGTATTTT. Protein product: CASSPGGSTDTQYF.